This passage covers 21 T cell receptor beta chains from one sample sequenced in a study of blood T cell repertoires in COVID-19. Generated by immunoSEQ multiplex PCR, the TCRdb table keeps only in-frame clones and is missing some. The sample comprises 130,000 or so clones, 80% of which are singletons, and around 16% rests with the top ten. Source material: peripheral blood. Receptors were obtained from a man aged 55 to 70 with active or convalescent COVID-19.

Concerning this clone itself: At one of its ends the junction is not consistent with the germline gene, which may arise from a read error. The chain links TRBV29-1 to TRBJ2-5; 9 bases line up with TRBD2. This CDR3 has 11 residues. Per the germline V gene, CDR1 is SQVTM and CDR2 is ANQGSEA. The CDR3 sequence: CGTSTQETQYF. The DNA for the CDR3 is TGTGGGACTAGCACCCAAGAGACCCAGTACTTC.

The rearrangement joins TRBV19 to TRBJ2-1, with D perhaps matching TRBD1 (5 bases). The CDR3 covers 14 residues. Trimming removed 3 bases at V and 2 bases at J, with 8 bases between. Germline V CDR1 and CDR2: LNHDA, SQIVND (reference sequence). This CDR3 reads CASSIRVPYNEQFF. In DNA, the CDR3 is TGTGCCAGTAGTATCAGGGTCCCCTACAATGAGCAGTTCTTC.

The chain uses TRBV9 and TRBJ2-2; tentative D call: TRBD2 (6 bases). Germline CDR1 SGDLS, CDR2 YYNGEE. CDR3 length equals 19 residues. Trimming shortened V by 6 bases and J by 0 bases, and 24 bases separated the two germline ends. The DNA for the CDR3 is TGTGCCAGCATCCTAACGGGTTTCGGGCGGGGATCGAACACCGGGGAGCTGTTTTTT. As protein: CASILTGFGRGSNTGELFF.

The table lists this clone with a few counts. The chain combines TRBV5-1 with TRBJ1-5, with D maybe TRBD1 (5 bases). Germline loops: CDR1 SGHRS, CDR2 YFSETQ. Trimming took off 1 base at V and 7 bases at J, with 9 bases between the two ends. The CDR3 length is 13 residues. This CDR3 is CASSLIPGQPQHF. CDR3 coding DNA: TGCGCCAGCAGCTTGATCCCAGGGCAGCCCCAGCATTTT.

J is TRBJ2-7 and V is TRBV10-3; D is ambiguous. The CDR3 loop spans 14 amino acids. Germline V CDR1 and CDR2: ENHRY, SYGVKD. Trimming removed 2 bases from V and 0 bases from J, with 8 bases in between. The CDR3 region is CAISEPKSSYEQYF. For the CDR3, the DNA is TGTGCCATCAGTGAGCCCAAGAGCTCCTACGAGCAGTACTTC.

The chain carries TRBV9 and TRBJ2-5; 9 positions match TRBD2. The germline V gene encodes CDR1 SGDLS and CDR2 YYNGEE. The V segment lost 4 bases and the J segment 4 bases; nucleotides outside the gene matches: 17. CDR3 length: 18 residues. This chain's CDR3 is CASSPRGSGSLGGETQYF. In nucleotides, the CDR3 is TGTGCCAGCAGCCCCCGGGGTAGCGGGAGTTTGGGAGGAGAGACCCAGTACTTC.

V is TRBV2 and J is TRBJ1-4; 7 nucleotides line up with TRBD1. The V segment lost 7 bases and the J segment 2 bases; nucleotides outside the gene matches: 7. Germline-derived CDR1 and CDR2 are SNHLY and FYNNEI. The CDR3 is 15 amino acids. The CDR3 sequence: CASTLLGQTNEKLFF. CDR3 DNA: TGTGCCAGCACCCTTCTGGGACAGACTAATGAAAAACTGTTTTTT.

About this clone: One end of the junction is discordant with germline, which a read error may explain. The chain has TRBV5-1 and TRBJ1-5; tentative D call: TRBD1 (5 bases). The CDR3 is 14 amino acids. Germline CDR1 reads SGHRS; CDR2 reads YFSETQ. The CDR3 nucleotides read TGCGCCACCAGCCCGGGGGGGGGAGGACAGCCCCAGCATTTT. It translates to CATSPGGGGQPQHF. Filled out from reference TRBV5-1 and TRBJ1-5, the complete variable domain reads KAGVTQTPRYLIKTRGQQVTLSCSPISGHRSVSWYQQTPGQGLQFLFEYFSETQRNKGNFPGRFSGRQFSNSRSEMNVSTLELGDSALYLCATSPGGGGQPQHFGDGTRLSIL.

The chain carries TRBV9 and TRBJ2-5, with 7 bases matching TRBD1. The CDR3 has 14 residues. Looked up from germline, CDR1 is SGDLS and CDR2 is YYNGEE. V lost 2 bases, J lost 3 bases, and 4 bases stayed unmatched. CDR3 protein: CASSVGTAKETQYF. The CDR3 DNA follows: TGTGCCAGCAGCGTCGGGACAGCGAAAGAGACCCAGTACTTC.

There are a few counts of this clone. The chain couples TRBV7-9 to TRBJ1-1; 7 bases are a match to TRBD1. With V trimmed by 5 bases and J by 4 bases, 10 bases remained unmatched. The length of the CDR3 is 15 residues. Germline V lookup: CDR1 SEHNR, CDR2 FQNEAQ (reference sequence). CDR3 in DNA: TGTGCCAGCAGCGCCCCGACAGGGCGGGGCACTGAAGCTTTCTTT. Translated, it gives CASSAPTGRGTEAFF.

The rearrangement joins TRBV7-9 to TRBJ1-2; 7 bases map to TRBD1. The CDR3 runs 17 residues. Germline CDR1 SEHNR, CDR2 FQNEAQ (reference sequence). The V and J ends lost 1 base and 3 bases, in that order; junction bases with no gene match: 11. This CDR3 reads CASSLGEEGAMDYGYTF. In DNA form, the CDR3 reads TGTGCCAGCAGCTTAGGCGAGGAGGGGGCTATGGACTATGGCTACACCTTC.

CDR3: CASSVSGSTPNILTDTQYF. CDR3 bases: TGTGCCAGCAGCGTTAGCGGGAGCACCCCCAATATTCTCACAGATACGCAGTATTTT. The chain combines TRBV7-8 with TRBJ2-3; 9 nucleotides agree with TRBD2. The CDR3 is made up of 19 amino acids. The germline gives CDR1 SGHVS, CDR2 FQNEAQ. The trim removed 5 bases at V and 2 bases at J, leaving 17 bases unmatched.

The sample holds one count of this clone. The CDR3 nucleotides read TGTGCCAGCAGAAACTACAGGGCCGATAGCACTGAAGCTTTCTTT. It yields the protein CASRNYRADSTEAFF. The rearrangement links TRBV27 to TRBJ1-1; D is perhaps TRBD1 (6 bases). There are 15 residues in the CDR3. The germline V gene has CDR1 MNHEY and CDR2 SMNVEV (reference sequence). V was pared by 6 bases and J by 4 bases, with 18 bases between.

V gene TRBV18 combines with J gene TRBJ2-3, with D possibly matching TRBD1 (6 bases). The CDR3 extends over 13 amino acids. V was pared by 5 bases and J by 4 bases, with 10 bases between. Germline V gene sequence: CDR1 KGHSH, CDR2 LQKENI. CDR3 amino acids: CASSLQGSDTQYF. The CDR3 DNA reads TGTGCCAGCTCATTACAGGGATCAGATACGCAGTATTTT. The complete variable domain, with remaining parts taken from reference TRBV18 and TRBJ2-3, reads NAGVMQNPRHLVRRRGQEARLRCSPMKGHSHVYWYRQLPEEGLKFMVYLQKENIIDESGMPKERFSAEFPKEGPSILRIQQVVRGDSAAYFCASSLQGSDTQYFGPGTRLTVL.

The chain has TRBV10-3 and TRBJ2-7; TRBD1 aligns across 12 bases. V shed 6 bases and J 7 bases; nucleotides not matched to a gene: 7. The CDR3 contains 14 residues. Germline V gene lookup returns CDR1 ENHRY and CDR2 SYGVKD. This CDR3 is CAIRTGQGAREQYF. The CDR3 DNA follows: TGTGCCATCAGGACGGGACAGGGGGCGAGGGAGCAGTACTTC.

V usage is TRBV18 and J usage is TRBJ1-3; a possible D gene is TRBD1 (5 bases). CDR3 length: 16 residues. Germline lookup yields CDR1 KGHSH and CDR2 LQKENI. V lost 6 bases and J lost 2, with 17 bases in between. In DNA, the CDR3 is TGTGCCAGCTCCCCGGTGCAGGGAAAAGCTGGAAACACCATATATTTT. Translating gives CASSPVQGKAGNTIYF.

The rearrangement uses TRBV5-4 and TRBJ2-1; D call uncertain. Germline CDR1 is SGHNT and CDR2 is YYREEE (reference sequence). The CDR3 has 12 amino acids. Trimming left V 0 bases short and J 6 bases short, with 4 bases between. The CDR3 protein is CASSLDFNEQFF. CDR3 nucleotide sequence: TGTGCCAGCAGCTTGGACTTCAATGAGCAGTTCTTC.

The chain employs TRBV4-1 and TRBJ2-1; 12 nucleotides agree with TRBD2. Germline trimming cut 5 bases from V and 2 bases from J; bases unmatched to any gene: 16. From germline, CDR1 is MGHRA and CDR2 YSYEKL. The CDR3 has 20 residues. CDR3 amino acids: CASSFRDTRLAGDTYNEQFF. CDR3 DNA: TGCGCCAGCAGCTTCCGGGACACCCGACTAGCGGGAGACACCTACAATGAGCAGTTCTTC.

The rearrangement joins TRBV19 to TRBJ1-2; 7 nucleotides align to TRBD1. The CDR3 loop spans 15 amino acids. Germline CDR1 is LNHDA and CDR2 is SQIVND (reference sequence). Trimming took 5 bases from V and 2 from J; bases not matched to a gene: 8. The CDR3 nucleotides are TGTGCCAGTAGTCCAGACAGGGAGTCGAACTATGGCTACACCTTC. The encoded protein is CASSPDRESNYGYTF.

The rearrangement joins TRBV6-5 to TRBJ1-2; weak D call: TRBD1 (5 bases). Trimming took 6 bases from V and 4 from J, leaving 9 bases between them. The CDR3 sequence is 12 residues long. Germline CDR1 and CDR2: MNHEY and SVGAGI. In DNA, the CDR3 is TGTGCCAGCAGCTCAGGGATCTATGGCTACACCTTC. This gives the protein CASSSGIYGYTF.

The chain employs TRBV5-1 and TRBJ2-3; D not certain. Germline-derived CDR1 and CDR2 are SGHRS and YFSETQ. The CDR3 spans 18 residues. Trimming cost V 0 bases and J 0 bases, with 17 bases left between them. Here the CDR3 DNA reads TGCGCCAGCAGCTTGGAAGTGGTTGCGGATTCTAGCACAGATACGCAGTATTTT. Translated: CASSLEVVADSSTDTQYF.